This note documents a single T cell receptor (beta chain) sequence. Its antigen is not known. Deletions cut 0 bases from V and 4 bases from J, with 11 bases between. CDR3 length equals 15 residues. CDR1 SGDLS and CDR2 YYNGEE come from the germline V gene. The data derive from a study of lymphopenia after photon versus proton radiotherapy. Broader study findings: Post-nadir TCR diversity decline inversely tracked overall survival among those who died. Better survival with proton therapy was suggested as possible, not demonstrated. Photon-treated patients lost naive T cells and TCR diversity; proton-treated stayed stable. After the lymphocyte nadir, photon-treated repertoires showed oligoclonal expansion, especially of CD8+ Temra cells.

Some clones are missing from TCRdb's copy, which holds only in-frame ones; the method was immunoSEQ multiplex PCR. The sample has roughly 45,000 clones, approximately 83% seen once; the top ten hold around 2.2%. Sequenced material: peripheral blood, taken from a patient treated with photon-based radiotherapy. The chain is built from TRBV9 and TRBJ1-3; the D is unclear. This sequence originates from a man aged 35-49 years with gastric cancer. Here the CDR3 DNA reads TGTGCCAGCAGCGTAGATCCAGTCCGGGGAAACACCATATATTTT. Its protein is CASSVDPVRGNTIYF.